These 31 T cell receptor beta chains came from one sample sequenced in a study of T-cell memory formation after mild COVID-19. In TCRdb, the 5' RACE reads were re-called with MiXCR into one record per CDR3 protein. The data contain 290,000 or so distinct CDR3 sequences, 15% to 20% of them singletons. The specimen was PBMCs or a T cell subset sorted from them (not recorded which). The receptors were sampled from a man aged 18 to 29 who had mild COVID-19 (a few samples of this study predate the infection). Cell type and time point are not known.

This clonotype was counted at least ten times. The chain employs TRBV4-2 and TRBJ2-3, with 11 nucleotides matching TRBD1. The CDR3 sequence is 15 residues long. Per germline, CDR1 LGHNA and CDR2 YNFKEQ. The V segment lost 1 base and the J segment 4 bases; nucleotides outside the gene matches: 1. The CDR3 DNA sequence: TGTGCCAGCAGCCAAGGGACAGGGGGCGCAGATACGCAGTATTTT. Translation: CASSQGTGGADTQYF.

This clonotype has more than one count but fewer than ten. V gene TRBV12-3 or TRBV12-4 combines with J gene TRBJ2-7, with unresolved D. V lost 3 bases and J lost 5, with 14 bases in between. The CDR3 consists of 14 residues. CDR3 bases: TGTGCCAGCAGTTTGACGGGCCAACCTAACGAGCAGTACTTC. Translating gives CASSLTGQPNEQYF.

V and J are TRBV6-2 or TRBV6-3 and TRBJ2-5; 9 bases are shared with TRBD1. Unmatched junction bases numbered 12, after V lost 2 bases and J lost 5 bases. This CDR3 is 17 amino acids long. Germline V gene lookup returns CDR1 MNHEY and CDR2 SVGEGT. In nucleotides, the CDR3 is TGTGCCAGCAGTTACCCCATTACAGGGGGCGGCGGGGAGACCCAGTACTTC. The encoded protein is CASSYPITGGGGETQYF.

This clonotype turned up a few times. The rearrangement uses TRBV3-1 and TRBJ2-1; the match to TRBD1 covers 7 bases. V lost 5 bases, J lost 9 bases, and 10 bases stayed unmatched. The CDR3 is 14 residues long. In germline, CDR1 is LGHDT, CDR2 YNNKEL (reference sequence). The chain's CDR3 is CASSFRDSFSEQFF. In DNA form, the CDR3 reads TGTGCCAGCAGCTTCCGGGACAGTTTCTCTGAGCAGTTCTTC.

At least ten counts were recorded for this clonotype. This chain connects TRBV11-2 to TRBJ2-5; weak D call: TRBD2 (6 bases). Deletions cut 5 bases from V and 7 bases from J, with 14 bases between. The germline gives CDR1 SGHAT, CDR2 FQNNGV. This CDR3 comprises 13 residues. CDR3 amino acids: CASSAPEGGTQYF. CDR3 bases: TGTGCCAGCAGCGCCCCAGAGGGAGGGACCCAGTACTTC.

The V and J genes are TRBV5-1 and TRBJ2-3, with D perhaps matching TRBD1 (6 bases). Trimming shortened V by 7 bases and J by 0 bases, and 12 bases separated the two germline ends. Germline V gene data show CDR1 as SGHRS and CDR2 as YFSETQ. There are 14 residues in the CDR3. CDR3 nucleotide sequence: TGCGCCAGCTCCGGACAGACTAGCACAGATACGCAGTATTTT. Amino acids: CASSGQTSTDTQYF.

This clonotype came up a few times. The chain recombines TRBV12-3 or TRBV12-4 with TRBJ2-3; TRBD1 is a possible D gene (6 bases). The CDR3 totals 14 residues. Deletions cut 4 bases from V and 4 bases from J, with 12 bases between. CDR3 region: CASSSDSFADTQYF. In nucleotides, the CDR3 is TGTGCCAGCAGTTCGGACAGCTTTGCAGATACGCAGTATTTT.

This clonotype was counted a few times. This chain links TRBV7-9 with TRBJ2-2; no firm D call. With 5 bases removed from V and 4 bases from J, the gap between germline ends came to 17 bases. Germline CDR1 SEHNR, CDR2 FQNEAQ (reference sequence). The CDR3 consists of 16 residues. CDR3 coding DNA: TGTGCCAGCAGCCCGTCCGGTAACCGTGGCACCGGGGAGCTGTTTTTT. Its translation is CASSPSGNRGTGELFF.

This clonotype was seen just once. The chain carries TRBV11-3 and TRBJ2-7; D may correspond to TRBD1 or TRBD2 (5 bases each). The V end was cut by 7 bases, the J end by 0 bases, with 16 bases between. Germline V CDR1 and CDR2: SGHNT, YENEEA. The CDR3 has 15 residues. The CDR3 loop is CASNPRGRSSYEQYF. The DNA of the CDR3 is TGTGCCAGCAACCCCCGGGGCCGGAGCTCCTACGAGCAGTACTTC.

The chain recombines TRBV7-9 with TRBJ1-6, with unresolved D. Germline CDR1 is SEHNR and CDR2 is FQNEAQ (reference sequence). The CDR3 is 14 amino acids. Deletions cut 2 bases from V and 10 bases from J, with 12 bases between. CDR3 loop: CASSLTGISSPLHF. CDR3 bases: TGTGCCAGCAGCTTAACGGGGATTAGCTCACCCCTCCACTTT.

The CDR3 spells CSVRSARQGTYNEQFF. The CDR3 nucleotides read TGCAGCGTCCGGTCGGCCAGGCAGGGGACCTACAATGAGCAGTTCTTC. This chain joins TRBV29-1 and TRBJ2-1; D might be TRBD1 (6 bases). This CDR3 contains 16 residues. The V gene's germline CDR1 is SQVTM and CDR2 ANQGSEA. The V end lost 6 bases, the J end lost 2 bases, and 20 bases lay between the germline ends.

V gene TRBV4-1 combines with J gene TRBJ1-5; 8 bases match TRBD1. The J segment lost 0 bases and the V segment lost 4 bases, leaving 5 bases of the junction unmatched. Germline V gives CDR1 MGHRA, CDR2 YSYEKL. The CDR3 runs to 16 residues. The chain's CDR3 is CASSLRTGSSNQPQHF. Written as DNA, the CDR3 is TGCGCCAGCAGCCTTCGGACAGGGTCTAGCAATCAGCCCCAGCATTTT.

The chain links TRBV6-6 to TRBJ1-1; no clear D gene. Germline values: CDR1 MNHNY, CDR2 SVGAGI (reference sequence). This CDR3 is 14 amino acids long. The V and J ends lost 2 bases and 1 base respectively, with 8 bases between them. As DNA, the CDR3 is TGTGCCAGCAGTTACCCCGGCGGGAACACTGAAGCTTTCTTT. Its protein is CASSYPGGNTEAFF.

This clonotype is a singleton in its sample. The V and J genes are TRBV5-6 and TRBJ2-1; 9 positions match TRBD1. The CDR3 is 14 amino acids. The germline CDR1 and CDR2 sequences are SGHDT and YYEEEE. Trimming took 3 bases from V and 6 from J; bases not matched to a gene: 4. CDR3 nucleotides: TGTGCCAGCAGCTGGGACAGGGCCCTCAATGAGCAGTTCTTC. It translates to CASSWDRALNEQFF.

This clonotype was found a few times. The rearrangement uses TRBV27 and TRBJ2-7, with a possible D match to TRBD2 (6 bases). This CDR3 spans 14 amino acids. Per the germline V gene, CDR1 is MNHEY and CDR2 is SMNVEV (reference sequence). V gave up 8 bases and J gave up 0 bases, with 14 bases separating them. CDR3 sequence: CASASGGASYEQYV. CDR3 bases: TGTGCCAGCGCCTCTGGCGGGGCCTCCTACGAGCAGTACGTC.

This clonotype was observed a few times. The chain joins TRBV3-1 to TRBJ2-3; D is undetermined. The CDR3 sequence is 12 residues long. Germline V gene sequence: CDR1 LGHDT, CDR2 YNNKEL (reference sequence). The V and J ends lost 7 bases and 8 bases respectively, with 13 bases between them. In DNA form, the CDR3 reads TGTGCCAGCACCAAAACGGATGGTACGCAGTATTTT. Translating it yields CASTKTDGTQYF.

This clonotype was seen a handful of times. The V gene is TRBV5-4, the J gene TRBJ2-2; a possible D gene is TRBD1 (5 bases). Deletions cut 5 bases from V and 2 bases from J, with 13 bases between. The V gene's germline CDR1 is SGHNT and CDR2 YYREEE (reference sequence). This CDR3 spans 15 amino acids. CDR3 DNA: TGTGCCAGCAGTATCCAGGGTGTCAACACCGGGGAGCTGTTTTTT. Translated, it gives CASSIQGVNTGELFF.

The gene calls are TRBV4-2 and TRBJ2-7; D is ambiguous. The CDR3 contains 11 residues. The ends were cut back, 2 bases at V and 7 bases at J, with 6 bases in the middle. Germline-derived CDR1 and CDR2 are LGHNA and YNFKEQ. The CDR3 nucleotides are TGTGCCAGCAGCCAACCGGTTGAGCAGTACGTC. Translated, it gives CASSQPVEQYV.

This sequence joins TRBV4-1 and TRBJ1-5; weak D call: TRBD1 (6 bases). The V gene lost 2 bases and the J gene lost 7 bases, with 15 bases spanning the gap. Germline CDR1 reads MGHRA; CDR2 reads YSYEKL. The length of the CDR3 is 15 residues. The CDR3 spells CASSQSTGFQQPQHF. The CDR3 nucleotides are TGCGCCAGCAGCCAATCTACAGGGTTTCAACAGCCCCAGCATTTT.

The V and J genes are TRBV4-1 and TRBJ2-1, with 8 nucleotides matching TRBD1. This CDR3 is built from 16 residues. V lost 0 bases, J lost 3 bases, and 4 bases stayed unmatched. The V gene's germline CDR1 is MGHRA and CDR2 YSYEKL. DNA for the CDR3: TGCGCCAGCAGCCAAGATGGGGACAGGAACTACAATGAGCAGTTCTTC. It translates to CASSQDGDRNYNEQFF.

This clonotype was observed a few times. The chain joins TRBV2 to TRBJ2-7; no clear D. The CDR3 totals 11 residues. Germline lookup yields CDR1 SNHLY and CDR2 FYNNEI. Trimming removed 4 bases at V and 6 bases at J, with 7 bases between. The CDR3 is CASSGIAEQYF. CDR3 nucleotide sequence: TGTGCCAGCAGTGGGATCGCCGAGCAGTACTTC. The whole variable domain, filled in from reference TRBV2 and TRBJ2-7, reads EPEVTQTPSHQVTQMGQEVILRCVPISNHLYFYWYRQILGQKVEFLVSFYNNEISEKSEIFDDQFSVERPDGSNFTLKIRSTKLEDSAMYFCASSGIAEQYFGPGTRLTVT.

This clonotype occurred many times. The chain carries TRBV6-2 or TRBV6-3 and TRBJ2-7; maybe TRBD2 (6 bases). The CDR3 runs to 13 residues. The germline V gene has CDR1 MNHEY and CDR2 SVGEGT. Trimming cost V 4 bases and J 6 bases, with 13 bases left between them. This CDR3 is CASSWGLRREQYF. DNA for the CDR3: TGTGCCAGCAGTTGGGGACTGAGACGCGAGCAGTACTTC.

J is TRBJ2-3 and V is TRBV6-6; TRBD1 might be the D (6 bases). V lost 4 bases to trimming and J lost 5 bases, with 22 bases between them. Germline V gene data show CDR1 as MNHNY and CDR2 as SVGAGI (reference sequence). The CDR3 consists of 17 residues. For the CDR3, the DNA is TGTGCCAGCAGTTCCACCCGGACAGCTGGGCGTGTAGATACGCAGTATTTT. This gives the protein CASSSTRTAGRVDTQYF.

The chain employs TRBV7-6 and TRBJ1-2, with no clear D. The length of the CDR3 is 13 residues. CDR1 and CDR2 (germline): SGHVS, FNYEAQ. The V gene lost 5 bases and the J gene lost 9 bases, with 16 bases spanning the gap. CDR3 protein: CASSALVGDRYTF. The CDR3 DNA sequence: TGTGCCAGCAGCGCCCTAGTCGGGGATCGCTACACCTTC. The variable domain in full, completed from reference TRBV7-6 and TRBJ1-2, reads GAGVSQSPRYKVTKRGQDVALRCDPISGHVSLYWYRQALGQGPEFLTYFNYEAQQDKSGLPNDRFSAERPEGSISTLTIQRTEQRDSAMYRCASSALVGDRYTFGSGTRLTVV.

V usage is TRBV7-9 and J usage is TRBJ2-1; perhaps TRBD2 as D (5 bases). V was pared by 7 bases and J by 3 bases, with 16 bases between. The CDR3 spans 15 residues. CDR1 SEHNR and CDR2 FQNEAQ come from the germline V gene (reference sequence). The CDR3 sequence: CASNPGVGIYNEQFF. The CDR3 region has the DNA TGTGCCAGCAACCCAGGAGTCGGGATCTACAATGAGCAGTTCTTC.

In its sample, this clonotype was seen a few times. CDR3 residues: CASSTRTSGETQYF. As DNA, the CDR3 is TGTGCCAGCAGCACTCGGACTAGCGGAGAGACCCAGTACTTC. The chain carries TRBV7-8 and TRBJ2-5; 10 bases match TRBD2. This CDR3 has 14 residues. Germline lookup yields CDR1 SGHVS and CDR2 FQNEAQ. V was clipped by 5 bases and J by 4 bases; unmatched bases: 4.

This clonotype was detected many times. V usage is TRBV4-3 and J usage is TRBJ1-1, with TRBD1 as a possible D gene (5 bases). CDR3 length: 15 residues. V was cut by 0 bases and J by 3 bases, with 11 bases left in between. Germline-derived CDR1 and CDR2 are LGHNA and YSLEER. Here the CDR3 reads CASSQDDSRYTEAFF. Written as DNA, the CDR3 is TGCGCCAGCAGCCAAGATGACAGCAGGTACACTGAAGCTTTCTTT.

The chain joins TRBV20-1 to TRBJ1-2; D may be TRBD1 (6 bases). Trimming pared 2 bases from V and 7 bases from J, leaving 20 bases between. The germline V gene has CDR1 DFQATT and CDR2 SNEGSKA (reference sequence). The length of the CDR3 is 15 residues. CDR3 loop: CSARIPGRGSGGYTF. CDR3 nucleotides: TGCAGTGCTAGAATCCCCGGCAGGGGTTCTGGTGGCTACACCTTC.

This clonotype has only a few counts. This rearrangement joins TRBV4-2 to TRBJ2-4, with D unclear. Trimming removed 0 bases at V and 14 bases at J, with 8 bases between. CDR1 is LGHNA, CDR2 YNFKEQ, per germline. The CDR3 is made up of 11 amino acids. CDR3 amino acids: CASSQEGAEYF. CDR3 bases: TGTGCCAGCAGCCAAGAAGGCGCGGAGTACTTC.

This clonotype was found a few times. The chain recombines TRBV10-3 with TRBJ2-2, with D perhaps TRBD1 (6 bases). V lost 7 bases to trimming and J lost 7 bases, with 13 bases between them. Germline loops: CDR1 ENHRY, CDR2 SYGVKD. CDR3 length equals 13 residues. CDR3 DNA: TGTGCCATCACCAGGGGCGAGGGCGGGGAGCTGTTTTTT. Its translation: CAITRGEGGELFF.

The rearrangement joins TRBV6-2 or TRBV6-3 to TRBJ1-1, with D hard to call. The V and J ends lost 0 bases and 8 bases respectively, with 10 bases between them. Germline CDR1 reads MNHEY; CDR2 reads SVGEGT. The CDR3 is 13 amino acids. The DNA of the CDR3 is TGTGCCAGCAGTTACTCGATTTCTGGAGAAGCTTTCTTT. It codes for CASSYSISGEAFF.